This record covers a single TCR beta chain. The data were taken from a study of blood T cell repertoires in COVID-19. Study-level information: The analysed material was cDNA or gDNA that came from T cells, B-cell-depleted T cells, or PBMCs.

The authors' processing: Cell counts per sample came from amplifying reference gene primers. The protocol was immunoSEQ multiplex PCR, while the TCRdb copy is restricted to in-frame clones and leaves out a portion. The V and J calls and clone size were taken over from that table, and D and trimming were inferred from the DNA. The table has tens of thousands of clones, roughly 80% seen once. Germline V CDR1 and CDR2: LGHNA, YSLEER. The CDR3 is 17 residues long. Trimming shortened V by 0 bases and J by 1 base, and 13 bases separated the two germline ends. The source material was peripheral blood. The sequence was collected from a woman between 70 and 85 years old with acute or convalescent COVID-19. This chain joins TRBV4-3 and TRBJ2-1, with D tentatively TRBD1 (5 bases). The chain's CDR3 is CASSQEGRAISYNEQFF. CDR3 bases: TGCGCCAGCAGCCAAGAAGGCAGGGCCATATCCTACAATGAGCAGTTCTTC.